This T cell receptor beta chain was captured in a study of blood T cell repertoires in COVID-19. The wider study: COVID-19 samples, acute and convalescent, were from the United States, Italy and Spain.

Trimming stripped 3 bases from V and 4 bases from J, with 9 bases between. Germline CDR1 reads WSHSY; CDR2 reads SAAADI. The CDR3 has 13 amino acids. Original handling: The assay estimated nucleated cells by amplifying reference gene primers. Method: immunoSEQ multiplex PCR; TCRdb's copy keeps in-frame clones and lacks some. Clonal size and the V and J genes are those of that table, whereas D and trimming came from the DNA. The profile shows over 200,000 clones, roughly four fifths of them singletons. This receptor was taken from a woman aged 45-65 years with active or convalescent COVID-19. The rearrangement joins TRBV10-2 to TRBJ2-5; TRBD2 might be the D (5 bases). The sequencing sample was made of peripheral blood. In DNA, the CDR3 is TGCGCCAGCAGTGATCTAGCCCCAGAGACCCAGTACTTC. This encodes CASSDLAPETQYF.